The entry that follows covers one T cell receptor (beta chain) sequence. Authors' methods: Scientists estimated how many nucleated cells there were by amplifying reference gene primers. Profiling relied on immunoSEQ multiplex PCR, and the TCRdb table lists in-frame clones only, not all of them. The V and J calls and clone size are taken from that table; D and trimming were inferred from the DNA. In the table there are roughly 130,000 clones, about 90% of which are singletons. The data originate from a study of blood T cell repertoires in COVID-19. About the study: Material from acute and convalescent COVID-19 was sourced from the United States, Italy and Spain.

V lost 3 bases and J lost 10, with 10 bases in between. Germline V CDR1 and CDR2: LNHDA, SQIVND (reference sequence). The CDR3 runs 12 residues. Material: peripheral blood. The sequence came from a man aged 60 to 69 with active or convalescent COVID-19. This chain connects TRBV19 to TRBJ1-5; TRBD1 might be the D (6 bases). CDR3 coding DNA: TGTGCCAGTAGTATGCGCGGGGGCCCCCAGCATTTT. This gives the protein CASSMRGGPQHF.